This T cell receptor beta chain was identified during a study of blood T cell repertoires in COVID-19. Across the whole study: Both acute and convalescent COVID-19 samples were obtained from the United States, Italy and Spain.

V gave up 10 bases and J gave up 3 bases; unmatched junction bases: 3. The length of the CDR3 is 12 residues. In germline, CDR1 is MDHEN, CDR2 SYDVKM. Profiling relied on immunoSEQ multiplex PCR, and the TCRdb table lists in-frame clones only, not all of them. The sample records 110,000 or so clones, approximately 90% being singletons. V usage is TRBV28 and J usage is TRBJ1-5; 7 nucleotides match TRBD1. This receptor was taken from a woman between 45 and 60 years old with acute or convalescent COVID-19. The sequencing input was peripheral blood. The CDR3 DNA follows: TGTGCCACGACAGGGCTCAATCAGCCCCAGCATTTT. Protein product: CATTGLNQPQHF.